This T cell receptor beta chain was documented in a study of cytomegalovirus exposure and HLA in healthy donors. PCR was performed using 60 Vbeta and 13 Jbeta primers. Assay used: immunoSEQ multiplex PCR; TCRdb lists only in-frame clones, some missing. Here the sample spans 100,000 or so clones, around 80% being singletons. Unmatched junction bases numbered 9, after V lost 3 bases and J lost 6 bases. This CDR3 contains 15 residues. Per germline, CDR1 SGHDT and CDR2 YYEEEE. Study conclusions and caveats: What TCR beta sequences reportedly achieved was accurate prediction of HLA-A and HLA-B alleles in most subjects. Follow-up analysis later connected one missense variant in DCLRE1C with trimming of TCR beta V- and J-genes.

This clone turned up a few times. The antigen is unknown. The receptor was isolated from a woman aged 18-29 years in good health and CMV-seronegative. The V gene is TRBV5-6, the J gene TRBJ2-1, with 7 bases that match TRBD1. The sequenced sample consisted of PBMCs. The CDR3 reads CASSSFDRVVNEQFF. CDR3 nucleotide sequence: TGTGCCAGCAGCTCCTTTGACAGGGTAGTCAATGAGCAGTTCTTC. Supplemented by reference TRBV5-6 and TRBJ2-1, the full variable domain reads DAGVTQSPTHLIKTRGQQVTLRCSPKSGHDTVSWYQQALGQGPQFIFQYYEEEERQRGNFPDRFSGHQFPNYSSELNVNALLLGDSALYLCASSSFDRVVNEQFFGPGTRLTVL.